A selection of T cell receptor beta chains follows, all from one sample in a study of blood T cells in healthy people across ages. MiXCR, run by TCRdb on the 5' RACE reads, gives a single entry per CDR3 protein. Of about 1.5 million distinct CDR3 sequences in the sample, around 40% were seen once. Input material: blood. The receptors here all came from a woman between 18 and 30 years old in good health. Each CDR3 is given with its conserved first and last residue. The D gene is left open where the match is weak. The listing skips clone size in some rows; elsewhere it reads once, few, many or a size class.

J: TRBJ2-3; size: few; V: TRBV5-6; D: TRBD2; CDR3: CASSWALLAGDLTDTQYF; DNA: TGTGCCAGCAGTTGGGCACTCCTAGCGGGGGACCTCACAGATACGCAGTATTTT
J: TRBJ1-1; size: NA; V: TRBV7-9; D: NA; CDR3: CASSSKGVANAEAFF; DNA: TGTGCCAGCAGCTCAAAGGGGGTTGCGAACGCTGAAGCTTTCTTT
J: TRBJ1-1; size: few; V: TRBV10-3; D: NA; CDR3: CAISVGTPTTEAFF; DNA: TGTGCCATCTCGGTCGGGACACCAACCACTGAAGCTTTCTTT
J: TRBJ1-1; size: NA; V: TRBV5-1; D: NA; CDR3: CASSQYFLGTDNTEAFF; DNA: TGCGCCAGCAGCCAATACTTCCTCGGGACGGATAACACTGAAGCTTTCTTT
J: TRBJ1-5; size: NA; V: TRBV6-5; D: TRBD1; CDR3: CASRRGTANQPQHF; DNA: TGTGCCAGCAGACGAGGGACAGCCAATCAGCCCCAGCATTTT
J: TRBJ2-1; size: NA; V: TRBV11-2; D: TRBD2; CDR3: CASSLGGSGDSYNEQFF; DNA: TGTGCCAGCAGCTTAGGAGGTAGCGGGGATTCCTACAATGAGCAGTTCTTC
J: TRBJ2-7; size: NA; V: TRBV7-2; D: TRBD2; CDR3: CASSARGTFASEQYF; DNA: TGTGCCAGCAGCGCGCGGGGGACGTTCGCTAGCGAGCAGTACTTC
J: TRBJ2-4; size: NA; V: TRBV13; D: NA; CDR3: CASSLGTDAKNIQYF; DNA: TGTGCCAGCAGCTTAGGGACAGACGCCAAAAACATTCAGTACTTC
J: TRBJ1-5; size: once; V: TRBV27; D: TRBD1; CDR3: CASSSMFGQGINQPQHF; DNA: TGTGCCAGCAGCTCGATGTTCGGACAGGGGATCAATCAGCCCCAGCATTTT
J: TRBJ2-7; size: NA; V: TRBV24-1; D: NA; CDR3: CATSDLRNEQYF; DNA: TGTGCCACCAGTGATTTGCGGAACGAGCAGTACTTC
J: TRBJ1-2; size: NA; V: TRBV7-9; D: NA; CDR3: CASSLAVFRGYTF; DNA: TGTGCCAGCAGCTTAGCGGTTTTCCGTGGCTACACCTTC
J: TRBJ1-2; size: few; V: TRBV14; D: TRBD1; CDR3: CASSQQQGSYGGYTF; DNA: TGTGCCAGCAGCCAACAACAGGGGTCCTATGGTGGCTACACCTTC
J: TRBJ2-4; size: NA; V: TRBV2; D: NA; CDR3: CASSEIGKNIQYF; DNA: TGTGCCAGCAGTGAAATCGGAAAAAACATTCAGTACTTC
J: TRBJ2-1; size: NA; V: TRBV12-3/TRBV12-4; D: TRBD2; CDR3: CASSYSSGGGNEQFF; DNA: TGTGCCAGCAGTTACTCTAGCGGGGGAGGCAATGAGCAGTTCTTC
J: TRBJ2-3; size: NA; V: TRBV21-1; D: NA; CDR3: CASSSPVGSPDTQYF; DNA: TGTGCCAGCAGCAGTCCGGTCGGAAGTCCAGATACGCAGTATTTT
J: TRBJ1-2; size: many; V: TRBV20-1; D: NA; CDR3: CSARDGDIGYTF; DNA: TGCAGTGCTAGAGATGGGGACATCGGCTACACCTTC
J: TRBJ2-7; size: NA; V: TRBV27; D: TRBD1; CDR3: CASSLIGTGVSSYEQYF; DNA: TGTGCCAGCAGTTTAATTGGGACAGGCGTCAGCTCCTACGAGCAGTACTTC
J: TRBJ2-7; size: NA; V: TRBV3-1; D: NA; CDR3: CASSQDGSRPHEQYF; DNA: TGTGCCAGCAGCCAAGATGGGTCTAGACCCCACGAGCAGTACTTC
J: TRBJ2-3; size: NA; V: TRBV4-3; D: TRBD2; CDR3: CASSQEGTSRSTDTQYF; DNA: TGCGCCAGCAGCCAAGAAGGGACTAGCAGGAGCACAGATACGCAGTATTTT
J: TRBJ1-1; size: NA; V: TRBV2; D: TRBD1; CDR3: CAGTGQVNTEAFF; DNA: TGTGCCGGAACCGGACAGGTGAACACTGAAGCTTTCTTT
J: TRBJ2-1; size: NA; V: TRBV13; D: NA; CDR3: CASSLGSAKQFF; DNA: TGTGCCAGCAGCTTAGGCTCAGCCAAGCAGTTCTTC
J: TRBJ1-2; size: few; V: TRBV13; D: NA; CDR3: CASTAGGEGNYGYTF; DNA: TGTGCCAGCACCGCCGGGGGGGAAGGTAACTATGGCTACACCTTC
J: TRBJ2-1; size: NA; V: TRBV7-9; D: TRBD2; CDR3: CASRYTSGGDNEQFF; DNA: TGTGCCAGCAGATATACTAGCGGGGGAGACAATGAGCAGTTCTTC
J: TRBJ2-1; size: few; V: TRBV10-3; D: NA; CDR3: CAISGTTQPDNEQFF; DNA: TGTGCCATCAGTGGGACAACCCAACCTGACAATGAGCAGTTCTTC
J: TRBJ2-1; size: once; V: TRBV6-6; D: NA; CDR3: CASSIQDFHNEQFF; DNA: TGTGCCAGCAGTATCCAGGACTTCCACAATGAGCAGTTCTTC
J: TRBJ1-1; size: few; V: TRBV29-1; D: NA; CDR3: CSAGRKLNTEAFF; DNA: TGCAGCGCTGGACGGAAACTGAACACTGAAGCTTTCTTT
J: TRBJ2-1; size: few; V: TRBV5-1; D: NA; CDR3: CASSLDIGNEQFF; DNA: TGCGCCAGCAGCTTGGACATTGGGAATGAGCAGTTCTTC
J: TRBJ1-1; size: NA; V: TRBV27; D: NA; CDR3: CASRTGRLAFF; DNA: TGTGCCAGCAGGACAGGACGGTTAGCTTTCTTT
J: TRBJ2-7; size: NA; V: TRBV3-1; D: NA; CDR3: CASSPLGLVYEQYF; DNA: TGTGCCAGCAGCCCACTAGGGCTGGTCTACGAGCAGTACTTC
J: TRBJ2-7; size: few; V: TRBV11-2; D: NA; CDR3: CASRHPGRNSYEQYF; DNA: TGTGCCAGCAGGCATCCGGGACGTAACTCCTACGAGCAGTACTTC
J: TRBJ1-4; size: few; V: TRBV10-3; D: NA; CDR3: CAISESSSAPGKLFF; DNA: TGTGCCATCAGTGAGTCGTCTTCGGCCCCGGGAAAACTGTTTTTT
J: TRBJ1-4; size: NA; V: TRBV29-1; D: TRBD1; CDR3: CSVGQGEWEKLFF; DNA: TGCAGCGTGGGACAGGGGGAGTGGGAAAAACTGTTTTTT
J: TRBJ2-1; size: once; V: TRBV20-1; D: NA; CDR3: CSARTDTAHKEQFF; DNA: TGCAGTGCTAGAACCGACACGGCGCACAAGGAGCAGTTCTTC
J: TRBJ2-7; size: NA; V: TRBV7-8; D: NA; CDR3: CASSSRARSYEQYF; DNA: TGTGCCAGCAGCTCTAGGGCGCGGAGCTACGAGCAGTACTTC
J: TRBJ1-4; size: few; V: TRBV20-1; D: TRBD1; CDR3: CSATSGGRNEKLFF; DNA: TGCAGTGCTACCTCAGGGGGGCGTAATGAAAAACTGTTTTTT
J: TRBJ1-2; size: NA; V: TRBV7-9; D: NA; CDR3: CASSVQGSFRGYTF; DNA: TGTGCCAGCAGCGTACAGGGATCCTTTAGAGGCTACACCTTC
J: TRBJ1-1; size: NA; V: TRBV7-2; D: NA; CDR3: CASSYGGTFMNTEAFF; DNA: TGTGCCAGCAGCTACGGGGGGACCTTCATGAACACTGAAGCTTTCTTT